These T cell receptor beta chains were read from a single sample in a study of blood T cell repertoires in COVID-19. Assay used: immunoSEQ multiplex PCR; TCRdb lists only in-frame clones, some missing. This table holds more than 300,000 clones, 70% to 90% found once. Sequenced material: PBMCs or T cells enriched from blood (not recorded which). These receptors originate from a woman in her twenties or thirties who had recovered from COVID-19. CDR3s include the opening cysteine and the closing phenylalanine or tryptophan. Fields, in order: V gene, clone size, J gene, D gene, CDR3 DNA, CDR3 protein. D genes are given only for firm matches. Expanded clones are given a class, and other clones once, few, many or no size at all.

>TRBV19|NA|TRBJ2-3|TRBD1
TGTGCCAGTAGTCTCGGGACAGTTAGCACAGATACGCAGTATTTT
CASSLGTVSTDTQYF
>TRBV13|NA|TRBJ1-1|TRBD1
TGTGCCAGCAGCGCCAGGGGGCGCAGGAACACTGAAGCTTTCTTT
CASSARGRRNTEAFF
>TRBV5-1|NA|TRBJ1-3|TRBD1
TGCGCCAGCAGCTTGGTCGGAGGGGGACAGATCTCTGGAAACACCATATATTTT
CASSLVGGGQISGNTIYF
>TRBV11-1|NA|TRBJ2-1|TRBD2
TGTGCCAGCAGCACCCGGACTAGCGGGGGTTACAATGAGCAGTTCTTC
CASSTRTSGGYNEQFF
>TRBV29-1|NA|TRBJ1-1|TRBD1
TGCAGCGTCTCAACATACAGGGGGAGGGAAACTGAAGCTTTCTTT
CSVSTYRGRETEAFF
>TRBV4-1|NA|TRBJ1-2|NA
TGCGCCAGCAGCCAACCCGACAGCCGACTTAACTATGGCTACACCTTC
CASSQPDSRLNYGYTF
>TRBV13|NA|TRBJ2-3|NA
TGTGCCAGCAGCTTAGGCTCCGGGGCAGATACGCAGTATTTT
CASSLGSGADTQYF
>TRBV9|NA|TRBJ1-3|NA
TGTGCCAGCAGCACCGGGGCTGGAAACACCATATATTTT
CASSTGAGNTIYF
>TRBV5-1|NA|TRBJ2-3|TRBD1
TGCGCCAGCGGGACAGCGGAGTTCTCAGATACGCAGTATTTT
CASGTAEFSDTQYF
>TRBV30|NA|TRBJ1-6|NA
TGTGCCTGGAGTGTGGGAGGGGTAAATTCACCCCTCCACTTT
CAWSVGGVNSPLHF
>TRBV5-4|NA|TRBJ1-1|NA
TGTGCCAGCAGCTTACCCCAGGGGATGAACACTGAAGCTTTCTTT
CASSLPQGMNTEAFF
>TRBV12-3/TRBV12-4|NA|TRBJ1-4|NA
TGTGCCAGCAGGGGGCCGGGTAATGAAAAACTGTTTTTT
CASRGPGNEKLFF
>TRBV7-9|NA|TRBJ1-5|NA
TGTGCCAGCAGCTTATCGGGGGTCGAACAGCCCCAGCATTTT
CASSLSGVEQPQHF
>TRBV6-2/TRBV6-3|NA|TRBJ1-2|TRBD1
TGTGCCAGCAGTGGCTCCGGGACAGGGGCTGGCTACACCTTC
CASSGSGTGAGYTF
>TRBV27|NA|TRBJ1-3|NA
TGTGCCAGCAGCGCAGGGGTGGCTGGAAACACCATATATTTT
CASSAGVAGNTIYF
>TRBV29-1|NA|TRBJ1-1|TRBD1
TGCAGCGTTGGAGCGACTAGGGGGCGCGGCACTGAAGCTTTCTTT
CSVGATRGRGTEAFF
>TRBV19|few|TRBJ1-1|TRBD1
TGTGCCAGTAGAAGGACAGGGACGAACACTGAAGCTTTCTTT
CASRRTGTNTEAFF
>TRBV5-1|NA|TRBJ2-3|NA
TGCGCCAGCAGCTTGGCCGCGCGGGCTAGCACAGATACGCAGTATTTT
CASSLAARASTDTQYF
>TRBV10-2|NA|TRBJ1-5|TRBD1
TGCGCCAGCAGAAGCGGGACAGGGCCGAATCAGCCCCAGCATTTT
CASRSGTGPNQPQHF
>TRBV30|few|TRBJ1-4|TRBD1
TGTGCCTGGAGTGTAAAGACAGGGAATAATGAAAAACTGTTTTTT
CAWSVKTGNNEKLFF
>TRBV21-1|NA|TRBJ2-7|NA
TGTGCCAGCAGCAGACACTACGAGCAGTACTTC
CASSRHYEQYF
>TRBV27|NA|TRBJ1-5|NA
TGTGCCAGCACCCAGGCGAGACAGGAGGACCAGCCCCAGCATTTT
CASTQARQEDQPQHF
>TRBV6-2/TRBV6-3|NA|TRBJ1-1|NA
TGTGCCAGCAGTTACGATCGTCCGGGGGAAGCTTTCTTT
CASSYDRPGEAFF
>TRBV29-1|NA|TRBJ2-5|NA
TGCAGCGCATCTGGCTGGTCCGGGGAGACCCAGTACTTC
CSASGWSGETQYF
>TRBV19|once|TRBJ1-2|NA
TGTGCCAGTAGACCCCGAGGGTATGAGGGCTACACCTTC
CASRPRGYEGYTF
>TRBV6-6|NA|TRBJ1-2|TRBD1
TGTGCCAGCATTCGGACAGGGGCGAACTATGGCTACACCTTC
CASIRTGANYGYTF
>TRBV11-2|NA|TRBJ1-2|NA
TGTGCCAGCAGCCTCGCTCAGAACTATGGCTACACCTTC
CASSLAQNYGYTF
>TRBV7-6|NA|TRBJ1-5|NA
TGTGCCAGCAGCTTGGGGCAAGGCAGCCAGCCCCAGCATTTT
CASSLGQGSQPQHF
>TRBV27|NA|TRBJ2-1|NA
TGTGCCAGCGCGGGGGCGTTCAACAATGAGCAGTTCTTC
CASAGAFNNEQFF
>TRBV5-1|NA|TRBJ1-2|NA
TGCGCCAGCAGCTCCAACGCCGCGGATGGCTACACCTTC
CASSSNAADGYTF
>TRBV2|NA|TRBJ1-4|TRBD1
TGTGCCAGCAGTTCTGGGGGACAGGGGGAGCGGTTGAAAAAACTGTTTTTT
CASSSGGQGERLKKLFF
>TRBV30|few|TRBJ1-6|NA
TGTGCCTGGAGGGACAGTAATTCACCCCTCCACTTT
CAWRDSNSPLHF
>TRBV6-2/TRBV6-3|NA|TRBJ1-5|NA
TGTGCCAGCAGTCCGTGGAGGGCGGAACACAATCAGCCCCAGCATTTT
CASSPWRAEHNQPQHF
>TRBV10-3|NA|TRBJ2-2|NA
TGTGCCATCAGTGAGTTATTAACCGGGGAGCTGTTTTTT
CAISELLTGELFF